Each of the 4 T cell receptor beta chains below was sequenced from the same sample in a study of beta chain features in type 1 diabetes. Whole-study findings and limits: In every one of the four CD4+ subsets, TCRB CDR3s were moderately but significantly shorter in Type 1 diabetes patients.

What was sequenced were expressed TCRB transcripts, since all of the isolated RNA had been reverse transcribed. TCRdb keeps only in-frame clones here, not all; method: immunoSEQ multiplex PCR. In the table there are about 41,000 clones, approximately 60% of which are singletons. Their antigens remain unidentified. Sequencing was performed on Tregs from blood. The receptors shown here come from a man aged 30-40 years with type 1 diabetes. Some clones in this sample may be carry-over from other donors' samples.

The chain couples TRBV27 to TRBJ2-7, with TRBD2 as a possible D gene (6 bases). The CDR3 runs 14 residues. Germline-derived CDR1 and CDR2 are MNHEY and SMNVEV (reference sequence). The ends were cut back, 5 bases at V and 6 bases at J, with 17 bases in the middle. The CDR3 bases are TGTGCCAGCAGTCGGCGGTTGGAGGGGAGCGAGCAGTACTTC. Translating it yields CASSRRLEGSEQYF.

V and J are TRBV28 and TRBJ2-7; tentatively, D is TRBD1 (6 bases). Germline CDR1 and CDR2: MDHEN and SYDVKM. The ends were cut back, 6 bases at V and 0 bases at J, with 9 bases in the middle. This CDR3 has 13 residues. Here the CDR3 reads CASRGHDSYEQYF. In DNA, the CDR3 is TGTGCCAGCAGGGGACACGACTCCTACGAGCAGTACTTC. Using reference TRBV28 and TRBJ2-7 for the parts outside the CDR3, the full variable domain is DVKVTQSSRYLVKRTGEKVFLECVQDMDHENMFWYRQDPGLGLRLIYFSYDVKMKEKGDIPEGYSVSREKKERFSLILESASTNQTSMYLCASRGHDSYEQYFGPGTRLTVT.

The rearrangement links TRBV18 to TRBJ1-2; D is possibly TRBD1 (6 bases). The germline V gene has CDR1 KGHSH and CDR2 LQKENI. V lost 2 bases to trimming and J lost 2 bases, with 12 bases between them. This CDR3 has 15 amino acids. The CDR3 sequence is CASSPMDSTNYGYTF. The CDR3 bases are TGTGCCAGCTCACCAATGGACAGCACAAACTATGGCTACACCTTC.

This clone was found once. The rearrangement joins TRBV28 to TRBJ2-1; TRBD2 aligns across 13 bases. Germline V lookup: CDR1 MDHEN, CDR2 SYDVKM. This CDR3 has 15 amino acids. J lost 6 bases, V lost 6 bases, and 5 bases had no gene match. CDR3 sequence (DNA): TGTGCCAGCAGCTTACTAGCGGGGGGGCTCAATGAGCAGTTCTTC. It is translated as CASSLLAGGLNEQFF.